The 2 T cell receptor beta chains listed next were all sequenced from one sample in a study of post-analysis software for immune sequencing data. Built from TCR beta cDNA, the libraries had unique molecular identifiers in them. TCRdb reprocessed the PCR reads via MiXCR and lists one record per CDR3 protein. This table holds around 440,000 distinct CDR3 sequences, around 40% found once. These receptors lack a known antigen. Study-level findings and limits: In patients, about 5 TRBV segments were more frequent than in controls, with TRBV5-6, TRBV5-1 and TRBV20-1 among them.

Sequences were obtained from blood. The receptor source for this set is a girl between 10 and 17 years old with multiple sclerosis.

V usage is TRBV10-3 and J usage is TRBJ2-3; 10 nucleotides match TRBD1. The V segment lost 7 bases and the J segment 0 bases; nucleotides outside the gene matches: 4. Germline CDR1 is ENHRY and CDR2 is SYGVKD. The CDR3 has 15 amino acids. The CDR3 DNA follows: TGTGCCATCACCTTGACAGGGGGCAGCACAGATACGCAGTATTTT. Amino acid sequence: CAITLTGGSTDTQYF.

This clonotype was observed a few times. The V and J genes are TRBV20-1 and TRBJ2-3; no reliable D call. Germline CDR1 and CDR2: DFQATT and SNEGSKA (reference sequence). There are 14 residues in the CDR3. Trimming cost V 3 bases and J 6 bases, with 16 bases left between them. CDR3 protein: CSASQRPSRDTQYF. CDR3 coding DNA: TGCAGTGCTAGCCAGCGACCCTCTAGGGATACGCAGTATTTT.